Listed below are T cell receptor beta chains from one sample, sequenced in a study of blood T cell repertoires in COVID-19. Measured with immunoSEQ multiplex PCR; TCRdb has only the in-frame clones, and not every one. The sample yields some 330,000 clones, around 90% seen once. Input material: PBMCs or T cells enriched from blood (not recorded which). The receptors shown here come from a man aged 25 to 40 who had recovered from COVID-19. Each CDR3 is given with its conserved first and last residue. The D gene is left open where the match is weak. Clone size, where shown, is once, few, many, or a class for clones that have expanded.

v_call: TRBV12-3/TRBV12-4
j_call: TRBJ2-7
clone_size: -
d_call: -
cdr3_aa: CASSRGAGVQYF
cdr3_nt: TGTGCCAGCAGCCGGGGAGCTGGGGTGCAGTACTTC

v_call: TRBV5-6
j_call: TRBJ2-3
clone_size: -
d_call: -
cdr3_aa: CASSLEGSASTDTQYF
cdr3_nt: TGTGCCAGCAGCTTGGAAGGCAGCGCGAGCACAGATACGCAGTATTTT

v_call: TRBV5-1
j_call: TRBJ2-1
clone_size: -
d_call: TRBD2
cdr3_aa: CASSTGLAEIYNEQFF
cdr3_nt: TGCGCCAGCAGTACAGGACTAGCGGAGATATACAATGAGCAGTTCTTC

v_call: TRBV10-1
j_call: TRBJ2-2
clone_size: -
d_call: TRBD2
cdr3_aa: CASSEFGGRGELFF
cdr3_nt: TGCGCCAGCAGTGAGTTCGGGGGGAGGGGGGAGCTGTTTTTT

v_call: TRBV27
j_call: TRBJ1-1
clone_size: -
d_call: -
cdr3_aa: CASSLSGGSGTEAFF
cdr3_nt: TGTGCCAGCAGTTTATCGGGGGGGAGTGGCACTGAAGCTTTCTTT

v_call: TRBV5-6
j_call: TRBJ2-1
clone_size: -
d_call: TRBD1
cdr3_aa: CASRGTGGSSYNEQFF
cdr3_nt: TGTGCCAGCAGGGGAACAGGGGGTAGCTCCTACAATGAGCAGTTCTTC

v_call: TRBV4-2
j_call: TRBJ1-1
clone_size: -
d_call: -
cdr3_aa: CASNPTPTALNTEAFF
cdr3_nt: TGTGCCAGCAACCCTACCCCGACAGCTTTGAACACTGAAGCTTTCTTT

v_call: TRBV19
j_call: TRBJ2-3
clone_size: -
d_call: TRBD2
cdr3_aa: CASSASSGGPFTDTQYF
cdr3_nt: TGTGCCAGTAGTGCTTCCTCGGGGGGTCCCTTCACAGATACGCAGTATTTT

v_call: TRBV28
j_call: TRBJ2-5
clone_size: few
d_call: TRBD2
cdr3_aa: CASSLLAGKRETQYF
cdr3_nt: TGTGCCAGCAGTCTGCTAGCGGGGAAGAGAGAGACCCAGTACTTC

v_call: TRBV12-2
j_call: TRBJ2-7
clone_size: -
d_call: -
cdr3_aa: CARRGTPLWEVQYF
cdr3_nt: TGTGCAAGGCGGGGGACGCCCCTTTGGGAGGTGCAGTACTTC

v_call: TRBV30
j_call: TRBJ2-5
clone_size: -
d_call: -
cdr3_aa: CAWSVGGGVETQYF
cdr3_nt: TGTGCCTGGAGTGTAGGGGGGGGCGTGGAGACCCAGTACTTC

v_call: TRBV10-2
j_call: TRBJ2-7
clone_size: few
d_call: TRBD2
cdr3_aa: CASSESASGESYEQYF
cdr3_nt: TGCGCCAGCAGTGAGTCAGCTAGCGGGGAATCCTACGAGCAGTACTTC

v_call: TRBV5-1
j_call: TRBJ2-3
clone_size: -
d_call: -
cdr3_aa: CASSLEAADTQYF
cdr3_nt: TGCGCCAGCAGCTTGGAGGCGGCAGATACGCAGTATTTT

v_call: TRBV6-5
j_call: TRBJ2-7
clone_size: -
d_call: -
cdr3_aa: CAVPHTRAYEQYF
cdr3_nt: TGTGCCGTCCCTCACACCCGGGCCTACGAGCAGTACTTC

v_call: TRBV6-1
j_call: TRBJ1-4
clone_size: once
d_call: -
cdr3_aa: CASSDTTDGEKLFF
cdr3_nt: TGTGCCAGCAGTGATACGACAGACGGTGAAAAACTGTTTTTT

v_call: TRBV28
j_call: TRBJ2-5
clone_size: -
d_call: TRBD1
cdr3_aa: CASRDRGEQETQYF
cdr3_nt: TGTGCCAGCAGGGACAGGGGGGAACAAGAGACCCAGTACTTC

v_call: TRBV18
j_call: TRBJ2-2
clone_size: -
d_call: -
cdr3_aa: CASSAGSGGELFF
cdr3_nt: TGTGCCAGCTCTGCAGGGTCCGGCGGGGAGCTGTTTTTT

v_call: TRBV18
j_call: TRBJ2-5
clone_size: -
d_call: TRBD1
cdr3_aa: CASSDYRGSETQYF
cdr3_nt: TGTGCCAGCTCAGATTACAGGGGATCAGAGACCCAGTACTTC

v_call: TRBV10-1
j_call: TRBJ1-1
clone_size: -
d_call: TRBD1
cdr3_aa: CASSESTGGYTEAFF
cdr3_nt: TGCGCCAGCAGTGAGTCAACAGGGGGATATACTGAAGCTTTCTTT

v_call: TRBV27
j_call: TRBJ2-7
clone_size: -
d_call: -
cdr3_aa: CASSPDGYEQYF
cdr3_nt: TGTGCCAGCAGTCCAGACGGGTACGAGCAGTACTTC